The 31 T cell receptor beta chains below all came from one sample that was sequenced in a study of shared clonotypes between healthy human individuals. Clones were read by immunoSEQ multiplex PCR, and TCRdb kept only the in-frame ones, dropping some. The sample includes roughly 2 million clones, approximately 94% seen only once; the top ten take 1% to 1.3%. CD45RO-negative cells were positively selected for CCR7, leaving out terminally differentiated effector memory CD45RA+ cells. Input material: naive CD8+ T cells sorted from blood. Receptor source: a man in his late teens or twenties in good health.

The chain uses TRBV16 and TRBJ2-7; D unresolved. V lost 3 bases, J lost 0 bases, and 9 bases lay in between. Germline assignment: CDR1 KGHSY and CDR2 FQNENV. The CDR3 runs 14 residues. The CDR3 region is CASSQDGYSYEQYF. CDR3 DNA sequence: TGTGCCAGCAGCCAGGACGGGTACTCCTACGAGCAGTACTTC. The variable domain in full, with the rest retrieved from reference TRBV16 and TRBJ2-7, is GEEVAQTPKHLVRGEGQKAKLYCAPIKGHSYVFWYQQVLKNEFKFLISFQNENVFDETGMPKERFSAKCLPNSPCSLEIQATKLEDSAVYFCASSQDGYSYEQYFGPGTRLTVT.

This chain connects TRBV13 to TRBJ1-3, with TRBD1 matching over 8 bases. The CDR3 is 15 residues long. J was trimmed by 3 bases and V by 5 bases; bases with no gene match: 6. Per germline, CDR1 PRHDT and CDR2 FYEKMQ (reference sequence). The CDR3 sequence is CASSLWTGNGNTIYF. DNA for the CDR3: TGTGCCAGCAGCCTTTGGACAGGGAATGGAAACACCATATATTTT. The full variable domain, completed using reference TRBV13 and TRBJ1-3, is AAGVIQSPRHLIKEKRETATLKCYPIPRHDTVYWYQQGPGQDPQFLISFYEKMQSDKGSIPDRFSAQQFSDYHSELNMSSLELGDSALYFCASSLWTGNGNTIYFGEGSWLTVV.

Comments on this clone: Other DNA variants within this sample encode the same CDR3. This chain uses TRBV6-5 with TRBJ1-1; tentative D call: TRBD1 (5 bases). The CDR3 is 13 residues long. V lost 0 bases and J 8 bases, leaving 10 bases between the germline ends. CDR1 MNHEY and CDR2 SVGAGI come from the germline V gene. CDR3 residues: CASSYSSWGEAFF. The CDR3 coding sequence is TGTGCCAGCAGTTACTCTTCCTGGGGGGAAGCTTTCTTT.

As regards this clone: Other nucleotide sequences in the sample specify the same CDR3. This chain connects TRBV7-9 to TRBJ2-7, with D unresolved. The ends were cut back, 3 bases at V and 0 bases at J, with 6 bases in the middle. Germline lookup yields CDR1 SEHNR and CDR2 FQNEAQ (reference sequence). CDR3 length: 13 amino acids. CDR3 loop: CASSFPDSYEQYF. In DNA, the CDR3 is TGTGCCAGCAGCTTCCCCGACTCCTACGAGCAGTACTTC.

This chain joins TRBV7-6 and TRBJ2-1, with a tentative D call TRBD2 (6 bases). The germline V gene encodes CDR1 SGHVS and CDR2 FNYEAQ. V was shortened by 2 bases and J by 8 bases, with 10 bases between the two germline ends. The CDR3 covers 13 residues. CDR3 loop: CASSLREAHEQFF. CDR3 sequence (DNA): TGTGCCAGCAGCTTAAGGGAGGCCCATGAGCAGTTCTTC.

CDR3 sequence reads: CASSPEGASGESYEQYF. The CDR3 bases are TGTGCCAGCAGCCCCGAGGGGGCTAGCGGGGAGTCCTACGAGCAGTACTTC. V and J are TRBV5-6 and TRBJ2-7; 9 bases line up with TRBD2. Trimming removed 4 bases from V and 1 base from J; junction bases left unmatched: 12. The length of the CDR3 is 17 residues. From germline, CDR1 is SGHDT and CDR2 YYEEEE.

This sequence joins TRBV7-9 and TRBJ2-5; 9 positions agree with TRBD2. The V gene's germline CDR1 is SEHNR and CDR2 FQNEAQ (reference sequence). Germline trimming cut 5 bases from V and 4 bases from J; bases unmatched to any gene: 14. This CDR3 contains 17 residues. The chain's CDR3 is CASSPSRVAGEVETQYF. The CDR3 DNA reads as TGTGCCAGCAGCCCCTCTCGGGTAGCGGGAGAGGTAGAGACCCAGTACTTC.

This chain uses TRBV13 with TRBJ2-5, with TRBD2 identical over 9 bases. The CDR3 length is 15 residues. Germline CDR1 and CDR2: PRHDT and FYEKMQ (reference sequence). V was clipped by 8 bases and J by 5 bases; unmatched bases: 12. CDR3 nucleotide sequence: TGTGCCAGCGCCCCCTTGCGGGGGGGCGGTGAGACCCAGTACTTC. Protein: CASAPLRGGGETQYF.

The chain employs TRBV5-6 and TRBJ2-4, with 7 nucleotides matching TRBD1. CDR3 length: 15 amino acids. V was pared by 0 bases and J by 6 bases, with 6 bases of the junction left unmatched. Germline CDR1 reads SGHDT; CDR2 reads YYEEEE. CDR3 in amino acids: CASSLGLGGGNIQYF. The CDR3 DNA reads TGTGCCAGCAGCTTGGGTTTAGGGGGCGGAAACATTCAGTACTTC.

The gene calls are TRBV4-1 and TRBJ1-3; maybe TRBD1 (5 bases). Germline CDR1 reads MGHRA; CDR2 reads YSYEKL. The CDR3 is 13 residues long. V lost 8 bases, J lost 6 bases, and 14 bases lay in between. The CDR3 DNA reads TGCGCCAGCGGGGTTCAGGGTGCAAACACCATATATTTT. It is translated as CASGVQGANTIYF.

V gene TRBV13 combines with J gene TRBJ1-3, with D possibly matching TRBD1 (5 bases). From germline, CDR1 is PRHDT and CDR2 FYEKMQ (reference sequence). The CDR3 extends over 14 amino acids. V lost 4 bases to trimming and J lost 1 base, with 8 bases between them. The CDR3 nucleotides read TGTGCCAGCAGCTCGGGACGGTCTGGAAACACCATATATTTT. Its protein product is CASSSGRSGNTIYF.

The rearrangement joins TRBV10-1 to TRBJ2-7; D is perhaps TRBD2 (5 bases). Germline V lookup: CDR1 WNHNN, CDR2 SYGVQD (reference sequence). The CDR3 sequence is 13 residues long. V was trimmed by 2 bases and J by 4 bases, leaving 9 bases between them. In DNA form, the CDR3 reads TGCGCCAGCAGTGAGGGGGAGCTGTACGAGCAGTACTTC. Encoded protein: CASSEGELYEQYF.

V and J are TRBV6-6 and TRBJ1-1; D remains ambiguous. The CDR3 spans 16 residues. V was trimmed by 5 bases and J by 1 base, leaving 17 bases between them. The germline CDR1 and CDR2 sequences are MNHNY and SVGAGI (reference sequence). CDR3 protein: CASSPTVESWNTEAFF. Written as DNA, the CDR3 is TGTGCCAGCAGTCCCACGGTTGAGAGTTGGAACACTGAAGCTTTCTTT.

J is TRBJ2-7 and V is TRBV11-2, with 8 positions matching TRBD1. Germline CDR1 is SGHAT and CDR2 is FQNNGV. The V segment lost 3 bases and the J segment 6 bases; nucleotides outside the gene matches: 10. CDR3 length equals 15 residues. This CDR3 is CASSLGQDYLSEQYF. In DNA form, the CDR3 reads TGTGCCAGCAGCTTGGGACAGGACTACCTAAGCGAGCAGTACTTC.

The J gene is TRBJ1-1, the V gene TRBV7-9; 8 bases match TRBD1. Germline CDR1 and CDR2: SEHNR and FQNEAQ (reference sequence). The CDR3 is 15 amino acids. Losses at the gene ends were 0 bases for V and 4 bases for J; bases not matched to a gene: 4. This chain's CDR3 is CASSLADREVTEAFF. CDR3 nucleotides: TGTGCCAGCAGCTTAGCGGACAGGGAGGTCACTGAAGCTTTCTTT.

The rearrangement links TRBV27 to TRBJ1-4; tentatively, D is TRBD1 (6 bases). CDR1 is MNHEY, CDR2 SMNVEV, per germline (reference sequence). The germline V and J ends were trimmed by 1 base and 4 bases, with 10 bases remaining between them. The CDR3 is 15 residues long. CDR3 amino acids: CASSLWGRGNEKLFF. CDR3 nucleotides: TGTGCCAGCAGTTTATGGGGGCGAGGTAATGAAAAACTGTTTTTT.

This chain joins TRBV6-6 and TRBJ2-5; the D is unclear. In germline, CDR1 is MNHNY, CDR2 SVGAGI (reference sequence). The V end lost 2 bases, the J end lost 2 bases, and 12 bases lay between the germline ends. The CDR3 covers 15 residues. The CDR3 spells CASSYVPGVQETQYF. CDR3 sequence (DNA): TGTGCCAGCAGTTACGTTCCAGGCGTACAAGAGACCCAGTACTTC.

The J gene is TRBJ2-7, the V gene TRBV27; 9 bases match TRBD2. The ends lost 8 bases at V and 1 base at J; junction bases unmatched: 12. This CDR3 contains 16 residues. The V gene's germline CDR1 is MNHEY and CDR2 SMNVEV (reference sequence). CDR3 in DNA: TGTGCCAGCTCGTTTGGGGCTAGCGGGATGTCCTACGAGCAGTACTTC. Its protein product is CASSFGASGMSYEQYF.

Note on this clone: One end of the junction is discordant with germline, which a read error may explain. V and J are TRBV6-1 and TRBJ2-5, with D unresolved. The CDR3 covers 11 residues. CDR1 and CDR2 from the germline V gene are MNHNS and SASEGT. The CDR3 here is CASSDLFGPNF. The CDR3 bases are TGTGCCAGCAGTGACCTCTTCGGCCCCAACTTC.

The chain is built from TRBV6-5 and TRBJ2-5, with D perhaps matching TRBD1 or TRBD2 (5 bases each). V dropped 2 bases and J dropped 0 bases, with 10 bases sitting between them. This CDR3 has 15 amino acids. Germline V gene sequence: CDR1 MNHEY, CDR2 SVGAGI. The CDR3 spells CASSYPPGHQETQYF. Here the CDR3 DNA reads TGTGCCAGCAGTTACCCGCCGGGACACCAAGAGACCCAGTACTTC.

This chain links TRBV2 with TRBJ2-3; a possible D gene is TRBD2 (5 bases). CDR3 length: 15 amino acids. Per the germline V gene, CDR1 is SNHLY and CDR2 is FYNNEI. Trimming removed 6 bases at V and 4 bases at J, with 17 bases between. The CDR3, as DNA: TGTGCCAGCAGGGGAACTAGATCGGAGTCAGATACGCAGTATTTT. This sequence encodes CASRGTRSESDTQYF. Filled out from reference TRBV2 and TRBJ2-3, the complete variable domain reads EPEVTQTPSHQVTQMGQEVILRCVPISNHLYFYWYRQILGQKVEFLVSFYNNEISEKSEIFDDQFSVERPDGSNFTLKIRSTKLEDSAMYFCASRGTRSESDTQYFGPGTRLTVL.

This clone was counted once. This rearrangement joins TRBV7-2 to TRBJ2-1, with D unresolved. This CDR3 comprises 16 residues. V shed 1 base and J shed 9 bases, with 19 bases lying between them. The germline gives CDR1 SGHTA, CDR2 FQGNSA. The CDR3 here is CASSLVTAGPLSEQFF. In DNA form, the CDR3 reads TGTGCCAGCAGCTTAGTAACGGCAGGCCCGTTGAGTGAGCAGTTCTTC.

Concerning this clone: Other nucleotide sequences from this sample produce the same CDR3. The chain has TRBV5-6 and TRBJ2-1, with 7 bases identical to TRBD1. Germline CDR1 SGHDT, CDR2 YYEEEE. V was clipped by 5 bases and J by 0 bases; unmatched bases: 5. The CDR3 runs 15 residues. The CDR3: CASRPTGSSYNEQFF. As DNA, the CDR3 is TGTGCCAGCAGACCGACAGGGAGCTCCTACAATGAGCAGTTCTTC. Full variable domain (rest looked up from reference TRBV5-6 and TRBJ2-1): DAGVTQSPTHLIKTRGQQVTLRCSPKSGHDTVSWYQQALGQGPQFIFQYYEEEERQRGNFPDRFSGHQFPNYSSELNVNALLLGDSALYLCASRPTGSSYNEQFFGPGTRLTVL.

The V call is TRBV4-3, the J call TRBJ2-3; D uncertain. The CDR3 has 15 amino acids. Trimming stripped 0 bases from V and 7 bases from J, with 14 bases between. CDR1 and CDR2 (germline): LGHNA, YSLEER. For the CDR3, the DNA is TGCGCCAGCAGCCAAGATCAGTACCCCCCAAATACGCAGTATTTT. Translating gives CASSQDQYPPNTQYF.

A word on this clone: Other DNA sequences from this sample encode an identical CDR3 as well. The CDR3 loop is CASSPTSGNEQYF. CDR3 sequence (DNA): TGTGCCAGTAGCCCGACTAGCGGGAACGAGCAGTACTTC. The J gene is TRBJ2-7, the V gene TRBV19; 11 bases align to TRBD2. The CDR3 totals 13 residues. V lost 6 bases, J lost 5 bases, and 3 bases stayed unmatched. CDR1 is LNHDA and CDR2 is SQIVND in the germline V gene (reference sequence).

The CDR3 coding sequence is TGTGCCAGCAGCGTGGGGGGGGCTAGCACAGATACGCAGTATTTT. This gives the protein CASSVGGASTDTQYF. The rearrangement uses TRBV5-4 and TRBJ2-3, with a weak D call TRBD2 (7 bases). Germline lookup yields CDR1 SGHNT and CDR2 YYREEE (reference sequence). CDR3 length: 15 residues. Trimming stripped 4 bases from V and 0 bases from J, with 12 bases between.

CDR3 nucleotides: TGTGCCAGCAGCCCCCGCCGAGACAGGGGTAGTGAAAAACTGTTTTTT. Amino acid sequence: CASSPRRDRGSEKLFF. V is TRBV28 and J is TRBJ1-4; 8 bases match TRBD1. V was clipped by 6 bases and J by 7 bases; unmatched bases: 13. This CDR3 spans 16 amino acids. In germline, CDR1 is MDHEN, CDR2 SYDVKM. The full variable domain, rest sourced from reference TRBV28 and TRBJ1-4, is DVKVTQSSRYLVKRTGEKVFLECVQDMDHENMFWYRQDPGLGLRLIYFSYDVKMKEKGDIPEGYSVSREKKERFSLILESASTNQTSMYLCASSPRRDRGSEKLFFGSGTQLSVL.

This clone has just a few counts. The V and J genes are TRBV11-2 and TRBJ2-7, with 13 nucleotides matching TRBD2. Germline V gene sequence: CDR1 SGHAT, CDR2 FQNNGV. The V segment lost 3 bases and the J segment 2 bases; nucleotides outside the gene matches: 4. CDR3 length equals 16 residues. The CDR3 is CASSFGLAGEAYEQYF. The CDR3 nucleotides are TGTGCCAGCAGCTTCGGACTAGCGGGGGAAGCCTACGAGCAGTACTTC.

V is TRBV28 and J is TRBJ2-5; 10 bases agree with TRBD1. Germline CDR1 is MDHEN and CDR2 is SYDVKM. CDR3 length equals 16 residues. V was clipped by 5 bases and J by 4 bases; unmatched bases: 10. CDR3 amino acids: CASSLPPDRGRETQYF. The CDR3 DNA reads as TGTGCCAGCAGTCTTCCCCCCGACAGGGGGCGAGAGACCCAGTACTTC.

This chain uses TRBV7-2 with TRBJ1-2, with D possibly being TRBD1 (6 bases). Germline lookup yields CDR1 SGHTA and CDR2 FQGNSA. CDR3 length: 16 residues. Trimming took 5 bases from V and 7 from J, leaving 23 bases between them. The CDR3 nucleotides are TGTGCCAGCAGCCTAGAGGGGGAAGGGACCGGAGCTGGCTACACCTTC. Its translation is CASSLEGEGTGAGYTF.

The chain has TRBV11-2 and TRBJ2-7, with D unclear. The ends were cut back, 8 bases at V and 6 bases at J, with 20 bases in the middle. The CDR3 sequence is 14 residues long. In germline, CDR1 is SGHAT, CDR2 FQNNGV. The CDR3 bases are TGTGCCAGCGGCTACTTCCGGGCCCCCCCCGAGCAGTACTTC. The encoded protein is CASGYFRAPPEQYF.